These 5 T cell receptor beta chains came from one sample sequenced in a study of blood T cells in healthy people across ages. Then a second PCR, running roughly 7 to 11 cycles, was carried out with a sample-barcoded 5' primer and a J-beta primer mix. Via MiXCR, TCRdb re-called the 5' RACE reads, giving one row per CDR3 protein. The sample lists roughly 560,000 distinct CDR3 sequences; under 30% were seen once. The same data also went into a second study, on T cells of mothers and their children.

Material: blood. The receptors stem from a boy younger than 18 in good health.

The rearrangement links TRBV5-4 to TRBJ1-2; D possibly corresponds to TRBD1 (6 bases). V gave up 5 bases and J gave up 4 bases, with 18 bases separating them. CDR3 size: 15 residues. Germline CDR1 is SGHNT and CDR2 is YYREEE (reference sequence). The CDR3 sequence is CASSQYLRGGYGYTF. CDR3 in DNA: TGTGCCAGCAGTCAGTACTTAAGGGGGGGCTATGGCTACACCTTC.

V is TRBV28 and J is TRBJ2-4; 9 bases agree with TRBD1. V lost 1 base, J lost 4 bases, and 8 bases stayed unmatched. Per the germline V gene, CDR1 is MDHEN and CDR2 is SYDVKM. The CDR3 runs to 17 residues. CDR3 bases: TGTGCCAGCAGTTTATTTGCTGGGGGACAGGGAAAAAACATTCAGTACTTC. Translated, it gives CASSLFAGGQGKNIQYF.

This clonotype was recorded a few times. The V and J genes are TRBV7-2 and TRBJ2-2; no definite D call. The CDR3 covers 15 residues. Trimming stripped 1 base from V and 2 bases from J, with 8 bases between. Germline V CDR1 and CDR2: SGHTA, FQGNSA. The CDR3 reads CASSLGVVNTGELFF. In nucleotides, the CDR3 is TGTGCCAGCAGCTTAGGGGTGGTAAACACCGGGGAGCTGTTTTTT. Based on the CDR3 plus reference TRBV7-2 and TRBJ2-2, the full variable domain is GAGVSQSPSNKVTEKGKDVELRCDPISGHTALYWYRQSLGQGLEFLIYFQGNSAPDKSGLPSDRFSAERTGGSVSTLTIQRTQQEDSAVYLCASSLGVVNTGELFFGEGSRLTVL.

This clonotype was seen at least ten times. The chain uses TRBV4-3 and TRBJ1-5; weak D call: TRBD1 (5 bases). V was trimmed by 2 bases and J by 4 bases, leaving 15 bases between them. Germline V gives CDR1 LGHNA, CDR2 YSLEER. This CDR3 is built from 16 residues. The CDR3 DNA follows: TGCGCCAGCAGCCAATTTTTAGACAGCACAAATCAGCCCCAGCATTTT. Its protein is CASSQFLDSTNQPQHF.

This clonotype was counted between two and nine times. V and J are TRBV7-9 and TRBJ2-2; D tentatively reads TRBD1 or TRBD2 (5 bases each). The CDR3 extends over 16 amino acids. Trimming took off 5 bases at V and 2 bases at J, with 15 bases between the two ends. Per the germline V gene, CDR1 is SEHNR and CDR2 is FQNEAQ (reference sequence). CDR3 nucleotides: TGTGCCAGCAGCCTCGAAAGGGGAGAAAACACCGGGGAGCTGTTTTTT. This gives the protein CASSLERGENTGELFF.